The 20 T cell receptor beta chains given below trace back to one sample, sequenced in a study of blood T cell repertoires in COVID-19. The protocol was immunoSEQ multiplex PCR, while the TCRdb copy is restricted to in-frame clones and leaves out a portion. Found here are some 190,000 clones, approximately 80% of them singletons; the top ten hold approximately 14%. The material sequenced was PBMCs or T cells enriched from blood (not recorded which). The receptors shown here come from a man in his fifties or sixties who had been exposed to COVID-19.

The chain has TRBV30 and TRBJ1-3, with D uncertain. The CDR3 length is 13 residues. The germline CDR1 and CDR2 sequences are GTSNPN and SVGIG (reference sequence). Trimming cost V 5 bases and J 0 bases, with 8 bases left between them. Written as DNA, the CDR3 is TGTGCCTGGGCAGGCGACTCTGGAAACACCATATATTTT. Translated, it gives CAWAGDSGNTIYF.

Points on this clone: At the DNA level, this CDR3 is encoded by other sequences in the same sample as well. The rearrangement joins TRBV7-2 to TRBJ1-2; perhaps TRBD1 as D (5 bases). V gave up 8 bases and J gave up 2 bases, with 24 bases separating them. Germline V gene lookup returns CDR1 SGHTA and CDR2 FQGNSA. The CDR3 loop spans 17 amino acids. CDR3 in amino acids: CASRQLGGTGGNYGYTF. The CDR3 DNA reads as TGTGCCAGCCGCCAATTGGGGGGGACCGGGGGAAACTATGGCTACACCTTC.

The chain links TRBV6-5 to TRBJ2-7; D is possibly TRBD1 (5 bases). Deletions cut 3 bases from V and 3 bases from J, with 15 bases between. The CDR3 sequence is 15 residues long. Germline values: CDR1 MNHEY, CDR2 SVGAGI. The CDR3 bases are TGTGCCAGCAGTTATGGGGCCCACCCTCACTACGAGCAGTACTTC. This translates into CASSYGAHPHYEQYF.

This chain uses TRBV24-1 with TRBJ2-2; the D gene is possibly TRBD2 (5 bases). Trimming removed 9 bases from V and 2 bases from J, with 9 bases in between. Germline V CDR1 and CDR2: KGHDR, SFDVKD. There are 13 residues in the CDR3. CDR3 amino acids: CATLGVNTGELFF. The CDR3 bases are TGTGCCACCCTCGGGGTTAACACCGGGGAGCTGTTTTTT.

V usage is TRBV24-1 and J usage is TRBJ1-1; D not certain. V was pared by 3 bases and J by 5 bases, with 18 bases between. This CDR3 is built from 16 residues. Germline-derived CDR1 and CDR2 are KGHDR and SFDVKD. CDR3 protein: CATSDRQDPSGTEAFF. Here the CDR3 DNA reads TGTGCCACCAGTGATAGGCAGGACCCTTCGGGGACTGAAGCTTTCTTT.

The chain uses TRBV18 and TRBJ1-1; 7 bases are shared with TRBD1. The germline V gene has CDR1 KGHSH and CDR2 LQKENI. V lost 3 bases and J lost 4; bases outside the gene matches: 14. The CDR3 sequence is 17 residues long. The CDR3 DNA reads as TGTGCCAGCTCACCCGCCAGGGGGTCGGGTTGGAGCACTGAAGCTTTCTTT. Protein product: CASSPARGSGWSTEAFF.

V and J are TRBV7-8 and TRBJ2-2, with D possibly being TRBD2 (6 bases). V lost 5 bases, J lost 3 bases, and 16 bases lay in between. The length of the CDR3 is 16 residues. Germline V gene sequence: CDR1 SGHVS, CDR2 FQNEAQ. In DNA, the CDR3 is TGTGCCAGCAGCATACTAGCCGTCGGATACACCGGGGAGCTGTTTTTT. Protein product: CASSILAVGYTGELFF.

The chain is built from TRBV12-5 and TRBJ1-2; unclear D gene. Trimming pared 6 bases from V and 0 bases from J, leaving 14 bases between. CDR1 LGHNT and CDR2 FRNRAP come from the germline V gene. CDR3 length equals 15 residues. Here the CDR3 DNA reads TGTGCTAGTGGCCTTGGGTCGGGAGCTAACTATGGCTACACCTTC. It codes for CASGLGSGANYGYTF.

The chain combines TRBV5-1 with TRBJ2-5; 10 bases align to TRBD1. CDR3 size: 17 residues. The ends lost 4 bases at V and 1 base at J; junction bases unmatched: 10. The germline gives CDR1 SGHRS, CDR2 YFSETQ. The CDR3: CASSRGGGQGSQETQYF. The CDR3 nucleotides read TGCGCCAGCAGCCGTGGAGGGGGACAGGGGTCCCAAGAGACCCAGTACTTC. Full variable domain (rest looked up from reference TRBV5-1 and TRBJ2-5): KAGVTQTPRYLIKTRGQQVTLSCSPISGHRSVSWYQQTPGQGLQFLFEYFSETQRNKGNFPGRFSGRQFSNSRSEMNVSTLELGDSALYLCASSRGGGQGSQETQYFGPGTRLLVL.

The chain employs TRBV29-1 and TRBJ2-7, with 9 bases identical to TRBD1. The CDR3 spans 13 residues. After removal of 4 bases from V and 6 bases from J, the junction contained 7 bases not matched to a gene. The germline CDR1 and CDR2 sequences are SQVTM and ANQGSEA. The CDR3 sequence is CSVAHRGRGEQYF. Written as DNA, the CDR3 is TGCAGCGTTGCTCACAGGGGGCGGGGCGAGCAGTACTTC.

This sequence joins TRBV6-2 or TRBV6-3 and TRBJ2-5; 8 nucleotides match TRBD2. CDR1 MNHEY and CDR2 SVGEGT come from the germline V gene. The CDR3 sequence is 14 residues long. After removal of 3 bases from V and 6 bases from J, the junction contained 6 bases not matched to a gene. The DNA for the CDR3 is TGTGCCAGCAGTTATAGCGGGGAGATAAAGACCCAGTACTTC. It encodes CASSYSGEIKTQYF.

The chain employs TRBV6-2 or TRBV6-3 and TRBJ2-3; 13 bases match TRBD2. From germline, CDR1 is MNHEY and CDR2 SVGEGT. The CDR3 has 16 residues. V was pared by 1 base and J by 5 bases, with 3 bases of the junction left unmatched. This CDR3 reads CASSYLGLAGRDTQYF. The CDR3 region has the DNA TGTGCCAGCAGTTACTTGGGACTAGCGGGAAGAGATACGCAGTATTTT.

The chain carries TRBV19 and TRBJ1-1; tentative D call: TRBD1 (5 bases). Germline values: CDR1 LNHDA, CDR2 SQIVND (reference sequence). V lost 1 base, J lost 1 base, and 13 bases lay in between. CDR3 length: 16 residues. This chain's CDR3 is CASSIGPRAPNTEAFF. The CDR3 nucleotides read TGTGCCAGTAGTATAGGCCCCAGGGCCCCGAACACTGAAGCTTTCTTT.

This rearrangement joins TRBV28 to TRBJ2-1; 9 bases are shared with TRBD1. This CDR3 is 15 amino acids long. V lost 6 bases and J lost 0; bases outside the gene matches: 3. Germline CDR1 and CDR2: MDHEN and SYDVKM. CDR3 region: CASRTGGRSYNEQFF. The DNA for the CDR3 is TGTGCCAGCAGAACAGGGGGCCGCTCCTACAATGAGCAGTTCTTC. Using reference TRBV28 and TRBJ2-1 for the parts outside the CDR3, the full variable domain is DVKVTQSSRYLVKRTGEKVFLECVQDMDHENMFWYRQDPGLGLRLIYFSYDVKMKEKGDIPEGYSVSREKKERFSLILESASTNQTSMYLCASRTGGRSYNEQFFGPGTRLTVL.

This clone was detected once. The chain employs TRBV7-6 and TRBJ1-3; D may be TRBD1 (5 bases). The CDR3 has 16 amino acids. Germline CDR1 and CDR2: SGHVS and FNYEAQ. V lost 2 bases to trimming and J lost 0 bases, with 11 bases between them. The CDR3 is CASSLSQGNSGNTIYF. The CDR3, as DNA: TGTGCCAGCAGCTTATCTCAGGGCAACTCTGGAAACACCATATATTTT.

This rearrangement joins TRBV30 to TRBJ1-4, with 9 bases fitting TRBD1. The CDR3 has 15 residues. Germline V CDR1 and CDR2: GTSNPN, SVGIG (reference sequence). Trimming cost V 0 bases and J 8 bases; bases outside gene matches: 7. The CDR3, as DNA: TGTGCCTGGAGTGTCGGGAACAGGGGGCAGGAAAAACTGTTTTTT. Encoded protein: CAWSVGNRGQEKLFF.

This chain links TRBV6-2 or TRBV6-3 with TRBJ2-2; D is uncertain. The germline gives CDR1 MNHEY, CDR2 SVGEGT. This CDR3 contains 15 residues. V dropped 2 bases and J dropped 4 bases, with 11 bases sitting between them. CDR3 sequence: CASSYLEPSTGELFF. For the CDR3, the DNA is TGTGCCAGCAGTTACCTGGAGCCGAGCACCGGGGAGCTGTTTTTT.

This chain joins TRBV18 and TRBJ2-1; 8 positions agree with TRBD2. From germline, CDR1 is KGHSH and CDR2 LQKENI. The CDR3 spans 16 residues. V lost 10 bases, J lost 2 bases, and 13 bases stayed unmatched. CDR3 DNA: TGTGCCACCTTCTTGGGGGCGGGAGGCCCCTACAATGAGCAGTTCTTC. Protein: CATFLGAGGPYNEQFF. The full variable domain, in which reference TRBV18 and TRBJ2-1 provide the parts outside the CDR3, is NAGVMQNPRHLVRRRGQEARLRCSPMKGHSHVYWYRQLPEEGLKFMVYLQKENIIDESGMPKERFSAEFPKEGPSILRIQQVVRGDSAAYFCATFLGAGGPYNEQFFGPGTRLTVL.

The chain has TRBV6-5 and TRBJ2-7, with TRBD1 identical over 11 bases. CDR3 length: 12 residues. J gave up 5 bases and V 9 bases, and 3 bases lay outside the gene matches. Per the germline V gene, CDR1 is MNHEY and CDR2 is SVGAGI. The CDR3 DNA sequence: TGTGCCAGTTGGACAGGGGGCAACGAGCAGTACTTC. It yields the protein CASWTGGNEQYF.

For the CDR3, the DNA is TGCGCCAGCAGCCCACTAGCGGGGGGCCATGAGCAGTTCTTC. This sequence encodes CASSPLAGGHEQFF. The rearrangement uses TRBV5-1 and TRBJ2-1; 12 bases line up with TRBD2. There are 14 residues in the CDR3. The germline gives CDR1 SGHRS, CDR2 YFSETQ. Germline trimming cut 4 bases from V and 8 bases from J; bases unmatched to any gene: 4.